Shown below are 23 T cell receptor beta chains from a single sample sequenced in a study of Ad26.COV2.S vaccination and SARS-CoV-2 variants. Generated by immunoSEQ multiplex PCR, the TCRdb table keeps only in-frame clones and is missing some. The profile shows around 450,000 clones, approximately 87% of them singletons. Specified treatment: about 20 received Ad26.COV2.S at low or high dose, single or two shots; about 5 received placebo; per-sample allocation not given. Repertoires come from day 63 after the first vaccine or placebo injection. The material was peripheral blood, obtained in a trial of Ad26.COV2.S vaccine versus placebo. The receptors here all came from a person between 18 and 65 years old who received the Ad26.COV2.S COVID-19 vaccine or a placebo.

The chain has TRBV6-2 or TRBV6-3 and TRBJ1-2, with TRBD1 identical over 7 bases. J was trimmed by 0 bases and V by 6 bases; bases with no gene match: 10. The CDR3 runs 16 residues. Germline CDR1 is MNHEY and CDR2 is SVGEGT. This CDR3 reads CASSQTGTAANYGYTF. CDR3 DNA sequence: TGTGCCAGCAGCCAGACCGGGACAGCAGCTAACTATGGCTACACCTTC.

V and J are TRBV9 and TRBJ2-1, with 9 bases aligning to TRBD2. The V and J ends lost 2 bases and 7 bases, in that order; junction bases with no gene match: 4. The CDR3 spans 14 residues. Germline V gives CDR1 SGDLS, CDR2 YYNGEE. The CDR3 bases are TGTGCCAGCAGCGTTAGCGGGGGTGGGAATGAGCAGTTCTTC. Its translation: CASSVSGGGNEQFF.

The chain carries TRBV11-2 and TRBJ1-1; a weak D match, TRBD1 (5 bases). Germline CDR1 SGHAT, CDR2 FQNNGV. The CDR3 spans 14 residues. V was clipped by 2 bases and J by 10 bases, with 17 bases between them. DNA for the CDR3: TGTGCCAGCAGCTTATACGGGCAGGGCGGGCGAGCTTTCTTT. It encodes CASSLYGQGGRAFF.

The rearrangement uses TRBV15 and TRBJ2-5; either TRBD1 or TRBD2 may supply D (5 bases each). V was cut by 4 bases and J by 7 bases, with 22 bases left in between. Looked up from germline, CDR1 is LNHNV and CDR2 is YYDKDF (reference sequence). This CDR3 has 16 amino acids. Written as DNA, the CDR3 is TGTGCCACCAGCAAAATTATTTCAGGGACCGGTAGGACCCAGTACTTC. It specifies CATSKIISGTGRTQYF.

The V gene is TRBV10-3, the J gene TRBJ2-3, with D perhaps TRBD2 (5 bases). The CDR3 contains 15 residues. Germline-derived CDR1 and CDR2 are ENHRY and SYGVKD. Trimming removed 5 bases from V and 2 bases from J, with 14 bases in between. The CDR3 DNA sequence: TGTGCCATCAGTCGAGGGAGTGGAGCCACAGATACGCAGTATTTT. Protein: CAISRGSGATDTQYF.

This rearrangement joins TRBV6-2 or TRBV6-3 to TRBJ2-5, with TRBD2 matching over 7 bases. V lost 2 bases and J lost 4; bases outside the gene matches: 4. The CDR3 runs to 14 residues. Germline CDR1 and CDR2: MNHEY and SVGEGT. CDR3 region: CASSYGGGRETQYF. As DNA, the CDR3 is TGTGCCAGCAGTTACGGGGGGGGGAGAGAGACCCAGTACTTC.

The V and J genes are TRBV21-1 and TRBJ1-6. TRBV21-1 counts as a pseudogene. The CDR3 sequence is 19 residues long. CDR3 sequence: CASSRRLASSSSYNSPLHF. CDR3 sequence (DNA): TGTGCCAGCAGCCGGAGGCTGGCTAGTAGTAGCTCCTATAATTCACCCCTCCACTTT.

The V and J genes are TRBV2 and TRBJ2-5; D perhaps matches TRBD2 (6 bases). Germline V gene data show CDR1 as SNHLY and CDR2 as FYNNEI. CDR3 size: 15 residues. Trimming took 3 bases from V and 4 from J, leaving 15 bases between them. The DNA for the CDR3 is TGTGCCAGCAGTGACTTTGGACTATCGTCAGAGACCCAGTACTTC. Residues: CASSDFGLSSETQYF.

The genes are TRBV7-9 and TRBJ2-3; the match to TRBD1 covers 7 bases. This CDR3 has 15 amino acids. With 5 bases clipped from V and 0 bases from J, the junction kept 5 bases outside the gene matches. From germline, CDR1 is SEHNR and CDR2 FQNEAQ (reference sequence). The DNA of the CDR3 is TGTGCCAGCAGCCACCGGGACAGCAGCACAGATACGCAGTATTTT. Translation gives CASSHRDSSTDTQYF.

V gene TRBV29-1 combines with J gene TRBJ1-5; weak D call: TRBD1 (5 bases). Trimming took off 6 bases at V and 10 bases at J, with 19 bases between the two ends. Germline V gene sequence: CDR1 SQVTM, CDR2 ANQGSEA. CDR3 length equals 13 residues. Here the CDR3 reads CSVRTGTEFPQHF. The CDR3 DNA reads as TGCAGCGTCCGAACCGGGACCGAGTTTCCCCAGCATTTT. The variable domain in full, completed from reference TRBV29-1 and TRBJ1-5, reads SAVISQKPSRDICQRGTSLTIQCQVDSQVTMMFWYRQQPGQSLTLIATANQGSEATYESGFVIDKFPISRPNLTFSTLTVSNMSPEDSSIYLCSVRTGTEFPQHFGDGTRLSIL.

This sequence joins TRBV2 and TRBJ1-4, with a tentative D call TRBD1 (6 bases). This CDR3 has 14 residues. Germline V lookup: CDR1 SNHLY, CDR2 FYNNEI. Between the trimmed V and J ends, which lost 5 bases and 4 bases, there was a span of 11 bases. For the CDR3, the DNA is TGTGCCAGCAGTCCGACAGGCTATAATGAAAAACTGTTTTTT. Protein sequence: CASSPTGYNEKLFF.

The chain links TRBV27 to TRBJ2-3; the D gene is possibly TRBD2 (6 bases). Trimming left V 1 base short and J 3 bases short, with 11 bases between. The CDR3 is 15 residues long. Germline CDR1 is MNHEY and CDR2 is SMNVEV (reference sequence). This CDR3 is CASSLYGGRTDTQYF. The CDR3 nucleotides read TGTGCCAGCAGTTTATACGGGGGAAGGACAGATACGCAGTATTTT.

The chain couples TRBV4-2 to TRBJ1-2; D call uncertain. Looked up from germline, CDR1 is LGHNA and CDR2 is YNFKEQ. This CDR3 is 14 amino acids long. The V and J ends lost 0 bases and 3 bases respectively, with 8 bases between them. For the CDR3, the DNA is TGTGCCAGCAGCCAAGAACTCCAGGACTATGGCTACACCTTC. Translating gives CASSQELQDYGYTF.

V usage is TRBV5-4 and J usage is TRBJ2-5; 8 nucleotides line up with TRBD2. The CDR3 contains 13 residues. V lost 5 bases to trimming and J lost 2 bases; unmatched junction nucleotides: 2. Germline CDR1 reads SGHNT; CDR2 reads YYREEE (reference sequence). The CDR3 sequence is CASRSGGQETQYF. The CDR3 nucleotides are TGTGCCAGCAGAAGCGGGGGACAAGAGACCCAGTACTTC.

The chain recombines TRBV12-3 or TRBV12-4 with TRBJ1-1, with D tentatively TRBD1 (5 bases). The CDR3 totals 13 residues. Trimming left V 3 bases short and J 7 bases short, with 12 bases between. In DNA, the CDR3 is TGTGCCAGCAGTTTTGGCACAGGCGTTGAAGCTTTCTTT. Protein sequence: CASSFGTGVEAFF.

V and J are TRBV5-8 and TRBJ1-1; maybe TRBD1 (5 bases). This CDR3 comprises 12 residues. The germline V and J ends were trimmed by 4 bases and 4 bases, with 8 bases remaining between them. Germline loops: CDR1 SGHTS, CDR2 YDEGEE. CDR3 amino acids: CASSPRGTEAFF. Written as DNA, the CDR3 is TGTGCCAGCAGCCCGAGGGGCACTGAAGCTTTCTTT.

This chain uses TRBV2 with TRBJ1-2; D remains ambiguous. The CDR3 has 14 residues. Trimming took off 2 bases at V and 8 bases at J, with 15 bases between the two ends. The germline gives CDR1 SNHLY, CDR2 FYNNEI. The CDR3 loop reads CASSESRRVGGYTF. CDR3 in DNA: TGTGCCAGCAGTGAATCGCGTAGGGTGGGAGGCTACACCTTC.

The chain has TRBV4-3 and TRBJ2-4, with 9 positions matching TRBD1. Trimming cost V 4 bases and J 1 base; bases outside gene matches: 2. The CDR3 consists of 15 residues. CDR1 and CDR2 from the germline V gene are LGHNA and YSLEER. This CDR3 is CASSPGTGAKNIQYF. As DNA, the CDR3 is TGCGCCAGCAGCCCCGGGACAGGGGCCAAAAACATTCAGTACTTC.

The CDR3 loop is CSASDRGLTNEKLFF. CDR3 DNA sequence: TGCAGTGCTAGTGACAGGGGGCTTACTAATGAAAAACTGTTTTTT. The chain uses TRBV20-1 and TRBJ1-4; 10 bases are a match to TRBD1. This CDR3 has 15 amino acids. Germline loops: CDR1 DFQATT, CDR2 SNEGSKA (reference sequence). The J segment lost 2 bases and the V segment lost 3 bases, leaving 3 bases of the junction unmatched.

The chain recombines TRBV9 with TRBJ2-3; D possibly matches TRBD1 or TRBD2 (5 bases each). V was cut by 1 base and J by 3 bases, with 9 bases left in between. Germline CDR1 reads SGDLS; CDR2 reads YYNGEE. The CDR3 has 14 amino acids. The CDR3 region has the DNA TGTGCCAGCAGCGTAAGCGGACATACAGATACGCAGTATTTT. Protein sequence: CASSVSGHTDTQYF.

V usage is TRBV9 and J usage is TRBJ1-2, with D possibly matching TRBD1 (6 bases). The CDR3 is 16 residues long. The germline V and J ends were trimmed by 0 bases and 4 bases, with 16 bases remaining between them. Germline CDR1 reads SGDLS; CDR2 reads YYNGEE. The DNA for the CDR3 is TGTGCCAGCAGCGTAGATAGGAGGGGGGACGGCTATGGCTACACCTTC. Translated: CASSVDRRGDGYGYTF.

This clone was counted a single time. The CDR3 loop is CASSPGLAGGESSYNEQFF. The DNA for the CDR3 is TGTGCCAGCAGCCCGGGACTAGCGGGGGGCGAAAGCTCCTACAATGAGCAGTTCTTC. This chain joins TRBV3-1 (or the pseudogene TRBV3-2) and TRBJ2-1; 15 bases agree with TRBD2. The germline V gene has CDR1 LGHDT and CDR2 YNNKEL (reference sequence). The V and J ends lost 4 bases and 0 bases, in that order; junction bases with no gene match: 7. The CDR3 runs to 19 residues.

The V gene is TRBV29-1, the J gene TRBJ2-2; TRBD1 might be the D (5 bases). Trimming cost V 7 bases and J 5 bases, with 11 bases left between them. Germline V lookup: CDR1 SQVTM, CDR2 ANQGSEA. The CDR3 runs 12 residues. As DNA, the CDR3 is TGCAGCGCCGAAAAGGGGACCGGGGAGCTGTTTTTT. It specifies CSAEKGTGELFF.